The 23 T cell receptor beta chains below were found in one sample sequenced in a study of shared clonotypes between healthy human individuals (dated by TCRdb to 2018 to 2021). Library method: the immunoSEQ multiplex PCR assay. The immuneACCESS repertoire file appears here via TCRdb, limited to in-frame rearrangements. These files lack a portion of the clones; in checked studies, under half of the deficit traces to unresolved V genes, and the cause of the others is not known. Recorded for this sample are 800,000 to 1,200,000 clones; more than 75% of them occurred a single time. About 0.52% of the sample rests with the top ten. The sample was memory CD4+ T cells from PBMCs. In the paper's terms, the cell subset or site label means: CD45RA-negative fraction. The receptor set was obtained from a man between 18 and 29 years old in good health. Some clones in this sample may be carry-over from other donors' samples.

CDR3 residues: CSVNPSGGEQYF. DNA of the CDR3: TGCAGCGTCAACCCCTCGGGGGGCGAGCAGTACTTC. V and J are TRBV29-1 and TRBJ2-7; 7 bases line up with TRBD2. The CDR3 has 12 residues. Trimming removed 6 bases from V and 6 bases from J; junction bases left unmatched: 8. Germline loops: CDR1 SQVTM, CDR2 ANQGSEA.

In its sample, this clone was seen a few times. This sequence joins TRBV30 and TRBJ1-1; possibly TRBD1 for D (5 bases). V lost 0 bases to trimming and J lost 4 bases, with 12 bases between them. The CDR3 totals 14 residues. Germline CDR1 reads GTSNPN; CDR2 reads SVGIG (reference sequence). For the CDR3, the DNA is TGTGCCTGGAGTGTTGGGGGGTTTGTCACTGAAGCTTTCTTT. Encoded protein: CAWSVGGFVTEAFF.

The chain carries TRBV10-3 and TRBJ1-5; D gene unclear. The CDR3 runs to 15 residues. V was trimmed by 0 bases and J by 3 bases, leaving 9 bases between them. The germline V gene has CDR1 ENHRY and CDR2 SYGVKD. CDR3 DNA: TGTGCCATCAGTGAGTCGATCAGGAACAATCAGCCCCAGCATTTT. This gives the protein CAISESIRNNQPQHF.

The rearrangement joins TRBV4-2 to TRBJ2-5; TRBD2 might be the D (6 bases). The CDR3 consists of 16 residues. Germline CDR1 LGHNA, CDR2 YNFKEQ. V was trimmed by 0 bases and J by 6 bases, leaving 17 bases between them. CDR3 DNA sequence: TGTGCCAGCAGCCAAGATTACGGGAGAAACGGACAGACCCAGTACTTC. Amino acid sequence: CASSQDYGRNGQTQYF.

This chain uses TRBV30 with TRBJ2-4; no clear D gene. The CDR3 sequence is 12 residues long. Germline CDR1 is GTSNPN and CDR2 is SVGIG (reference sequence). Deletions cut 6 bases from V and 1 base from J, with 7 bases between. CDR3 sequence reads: CACSPAKNIQYF. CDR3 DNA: TGTGCCTGCAGCCCCGCCAAAAACATTCAGTACTTC.

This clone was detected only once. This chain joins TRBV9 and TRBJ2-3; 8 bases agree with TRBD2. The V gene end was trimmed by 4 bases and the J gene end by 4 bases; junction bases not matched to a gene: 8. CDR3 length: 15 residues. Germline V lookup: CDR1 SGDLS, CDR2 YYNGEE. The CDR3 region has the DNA TGTGCCAGCAGCCGGGCGGGAGGTCAGGCAGATACGCAGTATTTT. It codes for CASSRAGGQADTQYF.

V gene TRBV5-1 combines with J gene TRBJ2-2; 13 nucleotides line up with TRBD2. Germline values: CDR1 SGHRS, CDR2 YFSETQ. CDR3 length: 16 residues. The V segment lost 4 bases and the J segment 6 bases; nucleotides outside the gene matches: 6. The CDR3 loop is CASSPTSGRSAGELFF. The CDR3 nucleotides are TGCGCCAGCAGCCCGACTAGCGGGAGGTCCGCCGGGGAGCTGTTTTTT. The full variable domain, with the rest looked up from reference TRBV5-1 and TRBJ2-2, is KAGVTQTPRYLIKTRGQQVTLSCSPISGHRSVSWYQQTPGQGLQFLFEYFSETQRNKGNFPGRFSGRQFSNSRSEMNVSTLELGDSALYLCASSPTSGRSAGELFFGEGSRLTVL.

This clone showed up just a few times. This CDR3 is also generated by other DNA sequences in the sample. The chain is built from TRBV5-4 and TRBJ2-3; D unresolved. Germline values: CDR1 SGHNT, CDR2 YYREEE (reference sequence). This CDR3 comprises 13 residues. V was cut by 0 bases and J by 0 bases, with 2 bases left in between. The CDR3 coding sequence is TGTGCCAGCAGCTTGGATAGCACAGATACGCAGTATTTT. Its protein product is CASSLDSTDTQYF. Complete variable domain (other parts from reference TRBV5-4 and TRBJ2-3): ETGVTQSPTHLIKTRGQQVTLRCSSQSGHNTVSWYQQALGQGPQFIFQYYREEENGRGNFPPRFSGLQFPNYSSELNVNALELDDSALYLCASSLDSTDTQYFGPGTRLTVL.

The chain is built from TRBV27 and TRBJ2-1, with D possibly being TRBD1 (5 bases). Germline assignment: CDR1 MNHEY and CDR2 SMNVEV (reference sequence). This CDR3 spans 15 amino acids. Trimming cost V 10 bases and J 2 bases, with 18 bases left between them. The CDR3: CATRWTPYAYNEQFF. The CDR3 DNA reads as TGTGCCACCCGATGGACACCCTACGCCTACAATGAGCAGTTCTTC.

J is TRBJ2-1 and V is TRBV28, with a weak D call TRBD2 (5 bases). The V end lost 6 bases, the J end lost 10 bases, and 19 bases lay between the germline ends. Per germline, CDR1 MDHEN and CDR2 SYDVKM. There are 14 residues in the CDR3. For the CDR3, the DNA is TGTGCCAGCAGCCGTGAGGGCGGGCGGATGGAGCAGTTCTTC. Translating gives CASSREGGRMEQFF.

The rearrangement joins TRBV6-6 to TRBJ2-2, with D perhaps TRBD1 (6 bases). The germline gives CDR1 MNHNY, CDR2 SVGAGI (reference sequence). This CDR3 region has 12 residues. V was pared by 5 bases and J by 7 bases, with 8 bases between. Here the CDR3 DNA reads TGTGCCAGCAGTACAGGGTACGGGGAGCTGTTTTTT. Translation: CASSTGYGELFF.

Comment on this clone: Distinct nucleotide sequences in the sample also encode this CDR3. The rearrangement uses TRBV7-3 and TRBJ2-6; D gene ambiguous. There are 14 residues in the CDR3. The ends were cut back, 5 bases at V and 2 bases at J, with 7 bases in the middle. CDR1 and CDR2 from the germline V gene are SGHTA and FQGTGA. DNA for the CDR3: TGTGCCAGCAGCCCTACGGCTGGGGCCAACGTCCTGACTTTC. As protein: CASSPTAGANVLTF.

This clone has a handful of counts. The CDR3 region is CASSTGLAGTNEQFF. The DNA of the CDR3 is TGTGCCAGCAGTACGGGACTAGCGGGCACCAATGAGCAGTTCTTC. The V and J genes are TRBV6-5 and TRBJ2-1, with 12 bases that match TRBD2. This CDR3 is built from 15 residues. V was pared by 5 bases and J by 6 bases, with 5 bases of the junction left unmatched. Germline CDR1 MNHEY, CDR2 SVGAGI.

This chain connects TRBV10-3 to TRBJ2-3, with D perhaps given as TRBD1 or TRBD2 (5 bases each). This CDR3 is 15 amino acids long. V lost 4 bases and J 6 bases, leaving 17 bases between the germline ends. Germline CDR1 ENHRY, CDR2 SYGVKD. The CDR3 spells CAISGLFRGEDTQYF. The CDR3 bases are TGTGCCATCAGTGGTCTTTTCCGGGGCGAGGATACGCAGTATTTT.

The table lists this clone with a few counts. The CDR3 loop is CSSETDTQYF. The DNA for the CDR3 is TGCAGCTCAGAGACAGATACGCAGTATTTT. The rearrangement uses TRBV29-1 and TRBJ2-3; D uncertain. The CDR3 runs 10 residues. From germline, CDR1 is SQVTM and CDR2 ANQGSEA. Trimming pared 8 bases from V and 3 bases from J, leaving 6 bases between.

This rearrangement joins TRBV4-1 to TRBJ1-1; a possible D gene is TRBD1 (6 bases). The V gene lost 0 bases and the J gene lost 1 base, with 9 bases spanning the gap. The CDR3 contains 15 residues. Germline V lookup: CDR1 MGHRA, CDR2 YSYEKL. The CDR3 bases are TGCGCCAGCAGCCAAGACGACAGGCCGAACACTGAAGCTTTCTTT. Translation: CASSQDDRPNTEAFF.

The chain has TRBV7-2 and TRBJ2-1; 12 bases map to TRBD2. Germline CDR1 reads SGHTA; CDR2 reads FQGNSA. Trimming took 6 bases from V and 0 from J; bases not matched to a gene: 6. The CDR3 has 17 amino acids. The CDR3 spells CASRSGLAGSSYNEQFF. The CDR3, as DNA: TGTGCCAGCAGGTCTGGACTAGCGGGAAGCTCCTACAATGAGCAGTTCTTC.

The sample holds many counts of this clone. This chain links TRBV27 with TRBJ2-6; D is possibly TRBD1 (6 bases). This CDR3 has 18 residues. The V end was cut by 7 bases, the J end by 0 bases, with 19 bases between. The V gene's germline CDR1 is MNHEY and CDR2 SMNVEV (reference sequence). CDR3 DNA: TGTGCCAGCACCTACAGGGTCTCTTGGAACTCTGGGGCCAACGTCCTGACTTTC. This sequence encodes CASTYRVSWNSGANVLTF. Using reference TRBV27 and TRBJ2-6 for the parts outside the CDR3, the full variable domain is EAQVTQNPRYLITVTGKKLTVTCSQNMNHEYMSWYRQDPGLGLRQIYYSMNVEVTDKGDVPEGYKVSRKEKRNFPLILESPSPNQTSLYFCASTYRVSWNSGANVLTFGAGSRLTVL.

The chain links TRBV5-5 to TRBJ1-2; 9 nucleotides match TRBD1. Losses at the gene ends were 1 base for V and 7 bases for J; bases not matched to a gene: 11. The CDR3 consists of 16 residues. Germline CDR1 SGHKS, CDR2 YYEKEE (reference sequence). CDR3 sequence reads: CASSLRFWGQGAGYTF. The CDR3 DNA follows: TGTGCCAGCAGCTTGCGCTTTTGGGGACAGGGTGCTGGCTACACCTTC.

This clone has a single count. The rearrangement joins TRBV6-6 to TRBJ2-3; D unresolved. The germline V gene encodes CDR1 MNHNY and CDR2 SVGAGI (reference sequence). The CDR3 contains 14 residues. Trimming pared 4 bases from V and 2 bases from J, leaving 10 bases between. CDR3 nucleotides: TGTGCCAGCAGTTCCGCGACTCTCACAGATACGCAGTATTTT. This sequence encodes CASSSATLTDTQYF.

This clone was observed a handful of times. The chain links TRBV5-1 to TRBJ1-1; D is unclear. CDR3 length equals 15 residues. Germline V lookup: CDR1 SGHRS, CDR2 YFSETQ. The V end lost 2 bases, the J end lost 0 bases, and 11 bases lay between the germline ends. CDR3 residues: CASSLDGRLNTEAFF. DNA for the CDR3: TGCGCCAGCAGCTTAGATGGCAGATTGAACACTGAAGCTTTCTTT.

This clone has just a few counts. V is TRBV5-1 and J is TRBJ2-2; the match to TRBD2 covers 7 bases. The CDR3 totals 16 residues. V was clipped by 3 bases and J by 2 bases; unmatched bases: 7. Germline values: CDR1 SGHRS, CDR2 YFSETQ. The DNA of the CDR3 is TGCGCCAGCAGCTCTGCGCCTAGCGGTAACACCGGGGAGCTGTTTTTT. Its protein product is CASSSAPSGNTGELFF.

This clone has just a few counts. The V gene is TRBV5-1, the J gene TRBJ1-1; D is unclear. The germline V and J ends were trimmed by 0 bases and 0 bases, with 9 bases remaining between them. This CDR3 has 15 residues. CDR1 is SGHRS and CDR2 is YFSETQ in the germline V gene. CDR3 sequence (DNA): TGCGCCAGCAGCTTGGCTTTCCAGATGAACACTGAAGCTTTCTTT. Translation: CASSLAFQMNTEAFF.